The clone carrying this T cell receptor beta chain was observed a single time. The record originates from a study of blood T cell repertoires in COVID-19. Clones were sequenced by immunoSEQ multiplex PCR, and TCRdb holds only the in-frame ones, with some missing. The repertoire holds roughly 270,000 clones, with 70% to 90% as singletons. CDR1 and CDR2 from the germline V gene are SGHRS and YFSETQ. CDR3 length equals 18 residues. The J segment lost 4 bases and the V segment lost 4 bases, leaving 17 bases of the junction unmatched. Material: peripheral blood. The receptor comes from a man in his fifties or sixties with active or convalescent COVID-19. The chain links TRBV5-1 to TRBJ1-1; 9 nucleotides match TRBD1. CDR3 coding DNA: TGCGCCAGCAGCAGAAACACAGGGGGCCTCGCCCGGGGCACTGAAGCTTTCTTT. Protein product: CASSRNTGGLARGTEAFF.